The 27 T cell receptor beta chains below all came from one sample that was sequenced in a study of glioma-infiltrating T cells after dendritic cell vaccination. The assay was immunoSEQ multiplex PCR, and TCRdb's table has in-frame clones only and misses some. Among over 55,000 clones listed, about four fifths were seen once. Sequencing was performed on blood, taken before dendritic cell vaccination. All receptors come from a human donor with glioblastoma.

The V and J genes are TRBV9 and TRBJ1-6; perhaps TRBD1 as D (5 bases). CDR1 and CDR2 (germline): SGDLS, YYNGEE. V lost 7 bases and J 5 bases, leaving 13 bases between the germline ends. This CDR3 has 14 residues. The CDR3 here is CASSGGGDNSPLHF. In nucleotides, the CDR3 is TGTGCCAGCTCGGGGGGTGGTGATAATTCACCCCTCCACTTT.

The chain is built from TRBV4-3 and TRBJ2-3, with 7 bases aligning to TRBD1. The CDR3 runs to 16 residues. V shed 1 base and J 3 bases; nucleotides not matched to a gene: 7. The V gene's germline CDR1 is LGHNA and CDR2 YSLEER. CDR3 nucleotide sequence: TGCGCCAGCAGCCAAGGGACAGGTCTCGGAACAGATACGCAGTATTTT. Translated, it gives CASSQGTGLGTDTQYF.

J is TRBJ1-1 and V is TRBV6-6; 8 nucleotides align to TRBD1. V shed 2 bases and J 8 bases; nucleotides not matched to a gene: 7. From germline, CDR1 is MNHNY and CDR2 SVGAGI (reference sequence). CDR3 length: 14 amino acids. The CDR3 bases are TGTGCCAGCAGTTACGCGGGACAGGCTGTCGAAGCTTTCTTT. Residues: CASSYAGQAVEAFF.

This sequence joins TRBV6-1 and TRBJ2-3; perhaps TRBD1 as D (6 bases). Germline assignment: CDR1 MNHNS and CDR2 SASEGT. V dropped 5 bases and J dropped 2 bases, with 11 bases sitting between them. The CDR3 is 14 residues long. The CDR3 nucleotides are TGTGCCAGCAGTCTGTGGACAGACACAGATACGCAGTATTTT. Protein product: CASSLWTDTDTQYF.

This rearrangement joins TRBV10-3 to TRBJ2-3, with D maybe TRBD2 (6 bases). The CDR3 is 13 residues long. Germline lookup yields CDR1 ENHRY and CDR2 SYGVKD. V was pared by 11 bases and J by 0 bases, with 12 bases between. The chain's CDR3 is CAFSGTSTDTQYF. CDR3 coding DNA: TGTGCCTTTTCCGGGACTAGCACAGATACGCAGTATTTT.

The chain employs TRBV15 and TRBJ2-1, with D perhaps matching TRBD1 (6 bases). The V end lost 1 base, the J end lost 5 bases, and 9 bases lay between the germline ends. This CDR3 is built from 14 residues. CDR1 and CDR2 from the germline V gene are LNHNV and YYDKDF (reference sequence). The CDR3 is CATSRGTGNNEQFF. The CDR3 coding sequence is TGTGCCACCAGCAGAGGAACAGGGAACAATGAGCAGTTCTTC.

The V and J genes are TRBV5-4 and TRBJ2-1; a weak D match, TRBD1 (6 bases). The CDR3 runs to 16 residues. V was clipped by 3 bases and J by 7 bases, with 20 bases between them. Germline V CDR1 and CDR2: SGHNT, YYREEE (reference sequence). The CDR3 coding sequence is TGTGCCAGCAGCTCCCCCAACCAAGGGCAGGGGAATGAGCAGTTCTTC. This gives the protein CASSSPNQGQGNEQFF.

The chain carries TRBV5-1 and TRBJ2-3; no firm D call. Deletions cut 5 bases from V and 0 bases from J, with 13 bases between. Germline V CDR1 and CDR2: SGHRS, YFSETQ. The CDR3 loop spans 15 amino acids. The CDR3 loop reads CASRVGGASTDTQYF. CDR3 sequence (DNA): TGCGCCAGCAGGGTCGGCGGAGCTAGCACAGATACGCAGTATTTT.

The V call is TRBV5-6, the J call TRBJ1-6; D gene unclear. Germline V gives CDR1 SGHDT, CDR2 YYEEEE. CDR3 length equals 15 residues. V lost 4 bases and J lost 7, with 15 bases in between. The CDR3 spells CASSIGSAANSPLHF. The CDR3, as DNA: TGTGCCAGCAGCATCGGATCGGCGGCAAATTCACCCCTCCACTTT.

The V and J genes are TRBV6-1 and TRBJ2-7, with TRBD1 identical over 8 bases. The CDR3 sequence is 15 residues long. Trimming at V came to 1 base and at J to 5 bases, leaving 7 bases not matched to a gene. Germline CDR1 reads MNHNS; CDR2 reads SASEGT. The CDR3 DNA reads as TGTGCCAGCAGTGAAGTATTGGACAGGGAAAACGAGCAGTACTTC. The encoded protein is CASSEVLDRENEQYF.

The gene calls are TRBV2 and TRBJ2-2, with D possibly TRBD1 on 5 matching bases. This CDR3 contains 13 residues. V was trimmed by 5 bases and J by 6 bases, leaving 10 bases between them. Germline V gives CDR1 SNHLY, CDR2 FYNNEI. CDR3 nucleotides: TGTGCCAGCAGTTCAGGGTTGGCCGGGGAGCTGTTTTTT. As protein: CASSSGLAGELFF.

The chain is built from TRBV29-1 and TRBJ2-5; TRBD2 agrees at 11 bases. This CDR3 has 13 residues. Unmatched junction bases numbered 0, after V lost 1 base and J lost 5 bases. Germline CDR1 is SQVTM and CDR2 is ANQGSEA. Written as DNA, the CDR3 is TGCAGCGTTGAAGCTAGCGGGGGGGAGACCCAGTACTTC. Protein product: CSVEASGGETQYF.

The CDR3 here is CASGVAESPQHF. Written as DNA, the CDR3 is TGTGCTAGTGGGGTAGCGGAGTCCCCCCAGCATTTT. J is TRBJ1-5 and V is TRBV12-5; D is unclear. CDR3 length equals 12 residues. The germline V gene encodes CDR1 LGHNT and CDR2 FRNRAP. V was pared by 6 bases and J by 10 bases, with 13 bases between.

This clone was seen once. The rearrangement uses TRBV7-8 and TRBJ2-7; 11 bases line up with TRBD2. The CDR3 sequence is 16 residues long. V trimming: 5 bases; J trimming: 8 bases; junction bases outside the gene matches: 14. The V gene's germline CDR1 is SGHVS and CDR2 FQNEAQ. CDR3: CASSLRLAGTSSQQYF. Here the CDR3 DNA reads TGTGCCAGCAGCCTGAGACTAGCGGGGACTTCTAGCCAGCAGTACTTC.

The chain is built from TRBV6-5 and TRBJ1-1; D gene uncertain. The CDR3 extends over 14 amino acids. V was clipped by 0 bases and J by 6 bases, with 11 bases between them. The germline CDR1 and CDR2 sequences are MNHEY and SVGAGI. The CDR3 sequence: CASSYSWERAEAFF. The CDR3 DNA reads TGTGCCAGCAGTTACTCTTGGGAGAGGGCTGAAGCTTTCTTT.

The chain combines TRBV5-1 with TRBJ1-1; 9 positions agree with TRBD1. CDR1 and CDR2 from the germline V gene are SGHRS and YFSETQ. The CDR3 extends over 16 amino acids. The junction had 9 bases not matched to a gene; V was cut back by 2 bases and J by 4 bases. The CDR3 sequence: CASSLWTGASFTEAFF. CDR3 bases: TGCGCCAGCAGCTTATGGACAGGGGCCTCGTTCACTGAAGCTTTCTTT.

This sequence joins TRBV19 and TRBJ1-5; no reliable D call. The germline gives CDR1 LNHDA, CDR2 SQIVND (reference sequence). V gave up 5 bases and J gave up 5 bases, with 16 bases separating them. CDR3 length equals 15 residues. The CDR3 bases are TGTGCCAGTAGTGAAATCCTTTCTCGGGATCAGCCCCAGCATTTT. Its protein product is CASSEILSRDQPQHF.

V usage is TRBV2 and J usage is TRBJ2-7, with TRBD1 matching 9 bases. Germline V gives CDR1 SNHLY, CDR2 FYNNEI. The CDR3 is 16 residues long. V was pared by 6 bases and J by 1 base, with 10 bases of the junction left unmatched. The CDR3 sequence: CASSRSGTGLSYEQYF. The CDR3 DNA follows: TGTGCCAGCAGCCGATCCGGGACAGGGCTTTCCTACGAGCAGTACTTC. Together with reference TRBV2 and TRBJ2-7, the CDR3 gives the full variable domain: EPEVTQTPSHQVTQMGQEVILRCVPISNHLYFYWYRQILGQKVEFLVSFYNNEISEKSEIFDDQFSVERPDGSNFTLKIRSTKLEDSAMYFCASSRSGTGLSYEQYFGPGTRLTVT.

The rearrangement uses TRBV5-1 and TRBJ2-2, with D tentatively TRBD2 (5 bases). Per germline, CDR1 SGHRS and CDR2 YFSETQ. V gave up 5 bases and J gave up 4 bases, with 24 bases separating them. This CDR3 is 18 amino acids long. The CDR3 sequence is CASSSDPADYPVTGELFF. DNA for the CDR3: TGCGCCAGCAGTTCCGACCCTGCCGACTACCCAGTCACCGGGGAGCTGTTTTTT.

This sequence joins TRBV19 and TRBJ1-2; TRBD1 is a possible D gene (5 bases). Between the trimmed V and J ends, which lost 5 bases and 4 bases, there was a span of 14 bases. Germline loops: CDR1 LNHDA, CDR2 SQIVND (reference sequence). The CDR3 consists of 14 residues. The CDR3, as DNA: TGTGCCAGTAGTCGGAATGACAGAAGCTATGGCTACACCTTC. Protein sequence: CASSRNDRSYGYTF.

The chain is built from TRBV10-3 and TRBJ1-5; the D is unclear. Trimming cost V 0 bases and J 0 bases, with 9 bases left between them. This CDR3 spans 16 amino acids. Germline CDR1 and CDR2: ENHRY and SYGVKD. The CDR3 is CAISESGIPSNQPQHF. The CDR3, as DNA: TGTGCCATCAGTGAGTCGGGCATCCCTAGCAATCAGCCCCAGCATTTT.

This chain joins TRBV30 and TRBJ1-6, with a tentative D call TRBD1 (6 bases). Germline assignment: CDR1 GTSNPN and CDR2 SVGIG (reference sequence). The V and J ends lost 4 bases and 8 bases respectively, with 27 bases between them. The CDR3 length is 18 residues. DNA for the CDR3: TGTGCCTGGACCTCGATTAGGACCGGACTAGGGGGGGATTCACCCCTCCACTTT. Translation: CAWTSIRTGLGGDSPLHF.

The chain combines TRBV5-1 with TRBJ2-5, with D tentatively TRBD2 (6 bases). V was clipped by 0 bases and J by 3 bases, with 9 bases between them. The CDR3 is made up of 14 amino acids. Germline loops: CDR1 SGHRS, CDR2 YFSETQ. The CDR3 region is CASSLGPSEETQYF. In DNA form, the CDR3 reads TGCGCCAGCAGCTTGGGCCCTAGCGAAGAGACCCAGTACTTC. Full variable domain (remainder filled in from reference TRBV5-1 and TRBJ2-5): KAGVTQTPRYLIKTRGQQVTLSCSPISGHRSVSWYQQTPGQGLQFLFEYFSETQRNKGNFPGRFSGRQFSNSRSEMNVSTLELGDSALYLCASSLGPSEETQYFGPGTRLLVL.

This chain links TRBV5-1 with TRBJ1-3; TRBD1 might be the D (6 bases). The CDR3 is 14 residues long. V was shortened by 2 bases and J by 2 bases, with 8 bases between the two germline ends. CDR1 SGHRS and CDR2 YFSETQ come from the germline V gene. The CDR3 region is CASSFQGTGNTIYF. In DNA form, the CDR3 reads TGCGCCAGCAGCTTCCAGGGGACTGGAAACACCATATATTTT.

The V and J genes are TRBV6-1 and TRBJ1-1, with D tentatively TRBD1 (5 bases). The CDR3 consists of 15 residues. Trimming shortened V by 1 base and J by 5 bases, and 14 bases separated the two germline ends. Germline V CDR1 and CDR2: MNHNS, SASEGT. DNA of the CDR3: TGTGCCAGCAGTGAAGGGGCAGGGTGGAAAACTGAAGCTTTCTTT. It specifies CASSEGAGWKTEAFF.

This clone has just a few counts. J is TRBJ1-6 and V is TRBV6-4; D is perhaps TRBD1 (6 bases). Germline V CDR1 and CDR2: MRHNA, SNTAGT. The CDR3 contains 14 residues. Trimming removed 0 bases at V and 7 bases at J, with 7 bases between. The CDR3 DNA is TGTGCCAGCAGTGACTCGCAGGGGAATTCACCCCTCCACTTT. It codes for CASSDSQGNSPLHF.

The V gene is TRBV4-1, the J gene TRBJ1-4; D not resolved. The germline V gene encodes CDR1 MGHRA and CDR2 YSYEKL. V dropped 0 bases and J dropped 2 bases, with 10 bases sitting between them. The CDR3 is 16 amino acids. CDR3 amino acids: CASSQESGSTNEKLFF. The CDR3 bases are TGCGCCAGCAGCCAAGAATCGGGGTCTACTAATGAAAAACTGTTTTTT.